The clone carrying this TCR beta chain has just a few counts. This entry is derived from a study of beta chain features in type 1 diabetes. Expressed TCRB transcripts were sequenced, since all the RNA that had been isolated was reverse transcribed. The data were produced by immunoSEQ multiplex PCR, yet TCRdb's version contains in-frame clones alone and is incomplete. Of fewer than 250,000 clones in the sample, roughly an eighth were seen once. From germline, CDR1 is SGHRS and CDR2 YFSETQ. With 1 base removed from V and 0 bases from J, the gap between germline ends came to 14 bases. CDR3 size: 16 residues.

This receptor was identified in a woman aged 40 to 55 in good health. The chain is built from TRBV5-1 and TRBJ2-7, with D perhaps TRBD2 (5 bases). The specimen sequenced was naive CD4+ T cells from blood. CDR3 protein: CASSLTRAGSSYEQYF. The CDR3 coding sequence is TGCGCCAGCAGCTTGACGAGGGCAGGTTCCTCCTACGAGCAGTACTTC.